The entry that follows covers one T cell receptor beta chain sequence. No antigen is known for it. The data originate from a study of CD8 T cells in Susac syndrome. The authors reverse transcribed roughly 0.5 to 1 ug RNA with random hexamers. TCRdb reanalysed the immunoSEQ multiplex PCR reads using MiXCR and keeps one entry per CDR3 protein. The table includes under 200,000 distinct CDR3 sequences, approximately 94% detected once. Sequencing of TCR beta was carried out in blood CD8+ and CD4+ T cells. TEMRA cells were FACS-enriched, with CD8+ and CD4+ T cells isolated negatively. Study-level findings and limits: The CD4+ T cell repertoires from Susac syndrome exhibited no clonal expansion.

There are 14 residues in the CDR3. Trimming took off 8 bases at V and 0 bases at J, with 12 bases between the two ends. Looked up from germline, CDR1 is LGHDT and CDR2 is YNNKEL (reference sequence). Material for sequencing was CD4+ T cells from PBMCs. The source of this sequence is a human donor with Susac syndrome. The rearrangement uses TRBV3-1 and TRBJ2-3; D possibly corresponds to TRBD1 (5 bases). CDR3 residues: CASGQSPSTDTQYF. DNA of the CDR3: TGTGCCAGCGGACAATCGCCTAGCACAGATACGCAGTATTTT.